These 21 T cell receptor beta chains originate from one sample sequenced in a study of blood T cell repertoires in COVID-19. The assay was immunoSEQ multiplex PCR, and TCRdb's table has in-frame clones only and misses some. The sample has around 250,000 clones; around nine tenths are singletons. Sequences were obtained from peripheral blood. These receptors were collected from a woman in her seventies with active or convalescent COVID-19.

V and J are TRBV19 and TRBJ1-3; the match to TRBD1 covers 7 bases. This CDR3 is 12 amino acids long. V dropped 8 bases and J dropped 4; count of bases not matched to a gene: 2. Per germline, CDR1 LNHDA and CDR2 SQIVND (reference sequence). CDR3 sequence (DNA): TGTGCCAGTCGACAGGGAGGAAACACCATATATTTT. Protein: CASRQGGNTIYF. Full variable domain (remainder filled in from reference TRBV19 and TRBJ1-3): DGGITQSPKYLFRKEGQNVTLSCEQNLNHDAMYWYRQDPGQGLRLIYYSQIVNDFQKGDIAEGYSVSREKKESFPLTVTSAQKNPTAFYLCASRQGGNTIYFGEGSWLTVV.

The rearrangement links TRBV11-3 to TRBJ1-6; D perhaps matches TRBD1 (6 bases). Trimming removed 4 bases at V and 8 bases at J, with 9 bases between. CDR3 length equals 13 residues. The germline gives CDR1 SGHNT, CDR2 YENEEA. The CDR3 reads CASSSYRDSPLHF. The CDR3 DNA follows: TGTGCCAGCAGCTCGTACAGGGATTCACCCCTCCACTTT.

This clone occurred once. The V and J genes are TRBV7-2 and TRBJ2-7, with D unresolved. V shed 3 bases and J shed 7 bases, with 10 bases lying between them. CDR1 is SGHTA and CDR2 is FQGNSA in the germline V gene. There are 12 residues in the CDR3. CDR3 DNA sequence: TGTGCCAGCAGCTTTGGCCCGAGGGAGCAGTACTTC. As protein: CASSFGPREQYF.

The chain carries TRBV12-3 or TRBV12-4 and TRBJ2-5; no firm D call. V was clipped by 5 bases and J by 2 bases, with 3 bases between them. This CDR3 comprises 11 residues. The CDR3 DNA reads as TGTGCCAGCAGTCTACAAGAGACCCAGTACTTC. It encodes CASSLQETQYF.

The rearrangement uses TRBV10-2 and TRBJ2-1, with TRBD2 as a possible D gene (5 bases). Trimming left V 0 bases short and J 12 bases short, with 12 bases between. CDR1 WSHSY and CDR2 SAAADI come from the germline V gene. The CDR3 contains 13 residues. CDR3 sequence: CASSESSGGTQFF. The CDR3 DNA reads TGCGCCAGCAGTGAGTCGAGCGGAGGTACGCAGTTCTTC.

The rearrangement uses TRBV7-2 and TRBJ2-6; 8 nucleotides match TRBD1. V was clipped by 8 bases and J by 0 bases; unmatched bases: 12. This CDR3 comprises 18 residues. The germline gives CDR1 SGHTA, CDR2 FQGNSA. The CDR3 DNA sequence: TGTGCCAGCGCGCCCATGGGACAGGTGCACTCTGGGGCCAACGTCCTGACTTTC. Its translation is CASAPMGQVHSGANVLTF.

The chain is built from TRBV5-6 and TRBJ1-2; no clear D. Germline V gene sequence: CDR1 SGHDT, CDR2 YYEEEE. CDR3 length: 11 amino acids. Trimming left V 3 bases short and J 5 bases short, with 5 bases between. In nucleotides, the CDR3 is TGTGCCAGCAGCTCGGGGTATGGCTACACCTTC. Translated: CASSSGYGYTF.

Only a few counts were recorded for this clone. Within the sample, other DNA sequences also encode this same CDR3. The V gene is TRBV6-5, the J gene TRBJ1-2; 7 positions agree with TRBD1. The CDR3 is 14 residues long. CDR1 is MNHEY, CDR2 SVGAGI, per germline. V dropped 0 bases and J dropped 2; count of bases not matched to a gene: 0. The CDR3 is CASSYSTGNYGYTF. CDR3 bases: TGTGCCAGCAGTTACTCGACAGGGAACTATGGCTACACCTTC.

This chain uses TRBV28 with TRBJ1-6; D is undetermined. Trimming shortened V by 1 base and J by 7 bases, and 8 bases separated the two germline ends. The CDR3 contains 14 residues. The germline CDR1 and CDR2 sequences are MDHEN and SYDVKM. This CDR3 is CASSLLPGNSPLHF. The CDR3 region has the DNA TGTGCCAGCAGTTTATTACCCGGGAATTCACCCCTCCACTTT.

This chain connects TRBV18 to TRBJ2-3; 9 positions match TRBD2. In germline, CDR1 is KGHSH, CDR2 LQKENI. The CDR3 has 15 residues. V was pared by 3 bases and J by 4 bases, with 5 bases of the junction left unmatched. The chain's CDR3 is CASSPRGGGSDTQYF. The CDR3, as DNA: TGTGCCAGCTCACCGCGGGGGGGCGGGTCAGATACGCAGTATTTT.

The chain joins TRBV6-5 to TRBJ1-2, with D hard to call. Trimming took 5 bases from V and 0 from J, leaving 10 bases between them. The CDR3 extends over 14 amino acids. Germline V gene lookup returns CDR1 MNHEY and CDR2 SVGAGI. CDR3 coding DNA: TGTGCCAGCAGTCCCAGGCCTCCTAACTATGGCTACACCTTC. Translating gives CASSPRPPNYGYTF.

CDR3 sequence: CASSWGQTSSGANVLTF. Here the CDR3 DNA reads TGCGCCAGCAGCTGGGGACAGACGAGCTCTGGGGCCAACGTCCTGACTTTC. The chain uses TRBV5-1 and TRBJ2-6, with 7 nucleotides matching TRBD1. Germline V gives CDR1 SGHRS, CDR2 YFSETQ. Trimming at V came to 3 bases and at J to 0 bases, leaving 6 bases not matched to a gene. CDR3 length: 17 amino acids.

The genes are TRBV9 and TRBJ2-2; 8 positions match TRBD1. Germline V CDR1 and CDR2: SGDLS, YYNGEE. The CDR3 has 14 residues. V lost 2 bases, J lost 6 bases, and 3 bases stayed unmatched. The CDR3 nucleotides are TGTGCCAGCAGCGTGGACAGGGTGGCCGGGGAGCTGTTTTTT. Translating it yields CASSVDRVAGELFF.

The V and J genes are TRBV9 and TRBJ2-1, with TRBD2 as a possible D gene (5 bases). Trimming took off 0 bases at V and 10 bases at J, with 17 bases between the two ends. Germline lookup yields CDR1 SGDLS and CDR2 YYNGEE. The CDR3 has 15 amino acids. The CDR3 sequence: CASSVEPPGMGEQFF. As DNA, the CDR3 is TGTGCCAGCAGCGTAGAGCCCCCGGGGATGGGGGAGCAGTTCTTC.

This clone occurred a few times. The CDR3 DNA reads as TGTGCCAGCAGTGAAGCCAGGACTAGCGGGGGGGACGAGCAGTACTTC. Its translation: CASSEARTSGGDEQYF. The J gene is TRBJ2-7, the V gene TRBV6-1, with 15 bases that match TRBD2. The CDR3 is made up of 16 amino acids. CDR1 is MNHNS, CDR2 SASEGT, per germline. Unmatched junction bases numbered 2, after V lost 0 bases and J lost 5 bases.

CDR3 loop: CASSYGSSNQPQHF. The CDR3 DNA sequence: TGTGCCAGCAGCTACGGGTCCAGCAATCAGCCCCAGCATTTT. This chain links TRBV7-2 with TRBJ1-5; D is undetermined. V lost 4 bases to trimming and J lost 1 base, with 8 bases between them. Per the germline V gene, CDR1 is SGHTA and CDR2 is FQGNSA. The CDR3 runs to 14 residues.

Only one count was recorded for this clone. The CDR3 DNA is TGTGCCAGCAGCGTAGAGGTCGACACCAAGACCCAGTACTTC. The encoded protein is CASSVEVDTKTQYF. The V call is TRBV9, the J call TRBJ2-5; D unresolved. There are 14 residues in the CDR3. Trimming took off 0 bases at V and 6 bases at J, with 12 bases between the two ends. CDR1 and CDR2 from the germline V gene are SGDLS and YYNGEE.

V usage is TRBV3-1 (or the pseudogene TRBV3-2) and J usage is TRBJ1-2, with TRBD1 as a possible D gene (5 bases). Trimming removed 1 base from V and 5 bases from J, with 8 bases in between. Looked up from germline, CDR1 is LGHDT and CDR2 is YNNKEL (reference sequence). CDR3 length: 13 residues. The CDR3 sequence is CASSQASGYGYTF. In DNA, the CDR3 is TGTGCCAGCAGCCAAGCGTCAGGGTATGGCTACACCTTC.

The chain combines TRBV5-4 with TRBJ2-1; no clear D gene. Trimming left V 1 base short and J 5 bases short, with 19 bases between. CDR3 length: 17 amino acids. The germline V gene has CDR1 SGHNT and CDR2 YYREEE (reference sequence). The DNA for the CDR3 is TGTGCCAGCAGCTTGTACCTCGGTGTAACCGTCCACAATGAGCAGTTCTTC. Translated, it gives CASSLYLGVTVHNEQFF.

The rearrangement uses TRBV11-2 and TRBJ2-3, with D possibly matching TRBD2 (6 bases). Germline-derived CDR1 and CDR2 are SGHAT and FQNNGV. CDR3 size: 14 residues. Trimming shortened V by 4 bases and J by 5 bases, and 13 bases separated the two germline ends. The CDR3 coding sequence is TGTGCCAGCAGCTCCGTTGGGGGGTTAGATACGCAGTATTTT. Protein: CASSSVGGLDTQYF.

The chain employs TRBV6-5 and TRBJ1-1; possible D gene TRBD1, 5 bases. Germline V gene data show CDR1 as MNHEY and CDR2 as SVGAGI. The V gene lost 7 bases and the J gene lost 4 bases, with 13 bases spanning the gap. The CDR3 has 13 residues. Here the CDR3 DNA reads TGTGCCAGCACCGAAAGGAGGGGCACTGAAGCTTTCTTT. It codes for CASTERRGTEAFF.